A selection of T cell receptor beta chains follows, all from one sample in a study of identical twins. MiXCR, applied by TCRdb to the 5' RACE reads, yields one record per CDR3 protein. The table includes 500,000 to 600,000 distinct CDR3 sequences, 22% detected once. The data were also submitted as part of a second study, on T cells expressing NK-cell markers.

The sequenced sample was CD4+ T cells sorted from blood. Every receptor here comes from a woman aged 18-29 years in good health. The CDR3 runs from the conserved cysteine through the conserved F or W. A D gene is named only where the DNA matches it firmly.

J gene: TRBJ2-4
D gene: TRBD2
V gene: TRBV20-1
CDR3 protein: CSARYSGIGDIQYF

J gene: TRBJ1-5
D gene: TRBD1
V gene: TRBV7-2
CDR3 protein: CASSANRGLSNQPQHF

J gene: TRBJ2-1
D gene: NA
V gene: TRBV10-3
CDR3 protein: CASRSDSYNEQFF

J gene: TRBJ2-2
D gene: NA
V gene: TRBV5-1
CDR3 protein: CASSPGQPGELFF

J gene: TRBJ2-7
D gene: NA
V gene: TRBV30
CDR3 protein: CASRRGSTYEQYF

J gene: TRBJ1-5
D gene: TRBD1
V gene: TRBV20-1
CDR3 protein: CSARRQGRGNQPQHF

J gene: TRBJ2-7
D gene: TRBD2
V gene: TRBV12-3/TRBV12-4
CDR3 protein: CASSLLRGAAEQYF

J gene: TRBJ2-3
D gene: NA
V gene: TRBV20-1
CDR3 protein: CSARDRGGMRDTQYF

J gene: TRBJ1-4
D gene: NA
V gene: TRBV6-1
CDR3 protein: CASSRDGVATNEKLFF

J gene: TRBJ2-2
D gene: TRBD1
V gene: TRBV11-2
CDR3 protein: CASRPHRGPGELFF

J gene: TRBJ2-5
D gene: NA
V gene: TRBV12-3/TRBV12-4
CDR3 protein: CASSISGGRETQYF

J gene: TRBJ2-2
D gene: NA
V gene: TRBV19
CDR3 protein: CASSIALTNTGELFF

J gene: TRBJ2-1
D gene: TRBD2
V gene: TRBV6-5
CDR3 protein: CASSYSQTSGGSEQFF

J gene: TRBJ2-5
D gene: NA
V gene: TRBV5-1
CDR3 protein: CASSFAGLRETQYF

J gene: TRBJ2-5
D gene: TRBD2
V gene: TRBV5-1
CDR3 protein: CASSLMGPGGSQETQYF

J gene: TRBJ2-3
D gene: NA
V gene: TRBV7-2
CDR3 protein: CASSLKAGRGRDTQYF

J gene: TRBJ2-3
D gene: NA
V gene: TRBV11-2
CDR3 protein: CASSLTRAARLMTDTQYF

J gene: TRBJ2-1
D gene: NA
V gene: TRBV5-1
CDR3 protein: CASSLFGGRDNEQFF

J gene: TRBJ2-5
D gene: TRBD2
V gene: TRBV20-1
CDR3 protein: CSATIAGGQETQYF

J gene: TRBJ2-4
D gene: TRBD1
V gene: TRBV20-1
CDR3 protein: CSAGGGDRVNF

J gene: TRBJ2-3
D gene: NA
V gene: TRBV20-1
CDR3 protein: CSAIRGAEDTQYF

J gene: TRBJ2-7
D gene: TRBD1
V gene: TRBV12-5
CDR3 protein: CASGSSDRAGEQYF

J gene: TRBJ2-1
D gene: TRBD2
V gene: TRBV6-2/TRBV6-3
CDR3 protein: CASSLWAGRGGEQFF

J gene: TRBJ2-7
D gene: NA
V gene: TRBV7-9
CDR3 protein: CASSFISYEQYF

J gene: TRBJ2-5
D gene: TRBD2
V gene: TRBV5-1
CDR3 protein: CASSFPAGGLQETQYF

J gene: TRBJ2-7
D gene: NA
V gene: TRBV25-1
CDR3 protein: CASSESGYEQYF

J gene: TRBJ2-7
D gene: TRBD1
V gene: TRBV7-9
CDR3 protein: CASSHGGTGGPSYEQYF

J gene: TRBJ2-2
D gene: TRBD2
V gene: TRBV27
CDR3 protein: CASSLSPAGANTGELFF

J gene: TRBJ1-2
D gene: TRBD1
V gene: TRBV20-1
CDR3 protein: CSAQGGDYGYTF

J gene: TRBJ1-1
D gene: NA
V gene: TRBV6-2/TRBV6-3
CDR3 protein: CASSDRTPPIEAFF

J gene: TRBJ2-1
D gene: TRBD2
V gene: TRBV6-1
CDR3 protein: CASSRTSGITYNEQFF

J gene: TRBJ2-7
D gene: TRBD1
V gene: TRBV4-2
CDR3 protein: CASSTRSGQDYEQYF

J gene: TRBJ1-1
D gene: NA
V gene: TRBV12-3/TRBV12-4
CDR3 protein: CASRFRVAVEAFF

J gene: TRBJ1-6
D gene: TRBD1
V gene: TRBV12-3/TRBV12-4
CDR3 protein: CASSRGQVGSPLHF

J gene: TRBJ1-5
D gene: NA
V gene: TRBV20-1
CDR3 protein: CSARDGPVHQPQHF

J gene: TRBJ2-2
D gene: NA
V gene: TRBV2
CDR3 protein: CASRLGREPAGELFF

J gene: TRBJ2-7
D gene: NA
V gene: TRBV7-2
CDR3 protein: CASSLQGSSYEQYF

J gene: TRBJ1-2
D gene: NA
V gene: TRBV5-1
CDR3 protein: CASSSTVYGYTF

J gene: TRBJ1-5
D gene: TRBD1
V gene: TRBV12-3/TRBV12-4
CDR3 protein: CASQGQGNNQPQHF

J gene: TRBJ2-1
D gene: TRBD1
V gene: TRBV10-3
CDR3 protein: CAADQTGGSYNEQFF

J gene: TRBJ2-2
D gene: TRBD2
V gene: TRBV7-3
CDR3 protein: CASRVSGGTNTGELFF

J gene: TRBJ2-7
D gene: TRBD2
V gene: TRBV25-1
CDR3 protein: CASSDPGRGVAYEQYF

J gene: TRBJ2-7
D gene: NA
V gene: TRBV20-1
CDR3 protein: CSVGDPYEQYF

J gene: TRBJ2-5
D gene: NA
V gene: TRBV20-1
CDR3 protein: CSALPDGLTQETQYF

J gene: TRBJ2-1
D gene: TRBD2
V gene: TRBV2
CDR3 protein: CTSSFILTRSSGVNNEQFF

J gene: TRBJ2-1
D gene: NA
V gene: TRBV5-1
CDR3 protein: CASSANPGGRYNEQFF

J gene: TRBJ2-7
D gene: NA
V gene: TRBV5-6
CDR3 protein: CASSLISVSYEQYF

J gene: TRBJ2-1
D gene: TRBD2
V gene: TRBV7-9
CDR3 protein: CASSLYGGGVDEQFF

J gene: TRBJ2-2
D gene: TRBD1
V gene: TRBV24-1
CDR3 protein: CATSDEDRAHTGELFF

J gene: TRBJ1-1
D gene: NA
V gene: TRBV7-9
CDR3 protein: CASSQGEYTEAFF

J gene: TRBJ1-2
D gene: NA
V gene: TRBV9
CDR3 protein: CASSTGTGSHTF

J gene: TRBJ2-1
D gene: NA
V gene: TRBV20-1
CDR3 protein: CRANQRAAHSYNEQFF

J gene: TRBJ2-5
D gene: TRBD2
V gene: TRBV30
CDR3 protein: CAWSVHLAGVGTQYF

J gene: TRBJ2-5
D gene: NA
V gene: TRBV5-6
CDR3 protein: CASSLRDGLQETQYF

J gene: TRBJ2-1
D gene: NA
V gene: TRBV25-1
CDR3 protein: CASSEGVEQFF

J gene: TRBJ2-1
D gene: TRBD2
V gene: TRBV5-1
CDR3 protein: CASIGLAGGPGEQFF

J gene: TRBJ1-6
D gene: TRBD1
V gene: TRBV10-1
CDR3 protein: CASSLDRGGSPLHF